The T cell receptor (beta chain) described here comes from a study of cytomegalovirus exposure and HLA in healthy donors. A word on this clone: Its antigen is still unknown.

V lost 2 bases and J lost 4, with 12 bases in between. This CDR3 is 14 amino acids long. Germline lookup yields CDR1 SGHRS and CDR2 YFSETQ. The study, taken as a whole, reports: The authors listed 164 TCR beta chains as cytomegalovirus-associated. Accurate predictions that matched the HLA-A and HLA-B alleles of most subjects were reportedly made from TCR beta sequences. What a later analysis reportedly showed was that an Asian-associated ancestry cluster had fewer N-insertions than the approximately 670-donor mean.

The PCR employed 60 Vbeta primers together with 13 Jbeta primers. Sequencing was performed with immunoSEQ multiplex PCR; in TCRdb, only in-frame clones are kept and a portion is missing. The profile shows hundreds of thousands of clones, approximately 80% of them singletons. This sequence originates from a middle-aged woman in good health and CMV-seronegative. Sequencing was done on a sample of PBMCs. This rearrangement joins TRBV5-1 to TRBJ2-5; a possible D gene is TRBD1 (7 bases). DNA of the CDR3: TGCGCCAGCAGCTTAAGTCAGGGGGGAGAGACCCAGTACTTC. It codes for CASSLSQGGETQYF.